This passage covers 5 T cell receptor beta chains from one sample sequenced in a study of early T cells in non-severe SARS-CoV-2 infection. TCRdb analysed the 5' RACE reads with MiXCR anew, one entry per CDR3 protein. The sample has 95,000 to 150,000 distinct CDR3 sequences; around 14% are singletons. Sequencing was performed on whole blood. Receptors originate from an adult who was a healthcare worker with PCR-confirmed SARS-CoV-2 infection or an uninfected control (not recorded which).

The chain links TRBV12-3 or TRBV12-4 to TRBJ2-2; tentatively, D is TRBD1 or TRBD2 (5 bases each). Trimming stripped 2 bases from V and 7 bases from J, with 17 bases between. The CDR3 totals 16 residues. The CDR3 nucleotides are TGTGCCAGCAGTTTATACCTTGGGGGTTCAATCGGGGAGCTGTTTTTT. Translated: CASSLYLGGSIGELFF.

This clonotype was recorded at least ten times. V usage is TRBV7-6 and J usage is TRBJ2-7; D might be TRBD1 (5 bases). Looked up from germline, CDR1 is SGHVS and CDR2 is FNYEAQ. The CDR3 covers 13 residues. The ends were cut back, 0 bases at V and 3 bases at J, with 6 bases in the middle. The chain's CDR3 is CASSLAQGYEQYF. CDR3 in DNA: TGTGCCAGCAGCTTAGCTCAGGGCTACGAGCAGTACTTC. Full variable domain (remainder filled in from reference TRBV7-6 and TRBJ2-7): GAGVSQSPRYKVTKRGQDVALRCDPISGHVSLYWYRQALGQGPEFLTYFNYEAQQDKSGLPNDRFSAERPEGSISTLTIQRTEQRDSAMYRCASSLAQGYEQYFGPGTRLTVT.

This clonotype was seen ten or more times. V usage is TRBV7-2 and J usage is TRBJ2-3; D is ambiguous. Germline CDR1 and CDR2: SGHTA and FQGNSA. The CDR3 length is 13 residues. V shed 5 bases and J shed 4 bases, with 10 bases lying between them. CDR3 sequence (DNA): TGTGCCAGCAGCGTAAGATGGCCAGATACGCAGTATTTT. This translates into CASSVRWPDTQYF.

The chain carries TRBV12-3 or TRBV12-4 and TRBJ2-1, with D possibly TRBD2 on 5 matching bases. The CDR3 length is 12 residues. Trimming shortened V by 7 bases and J by 8 bases, and 12 bases separated the two germline ends. The CDR3 sequence: CASTQTGDEQFF. CDR3 sequence (DNA): TGTGCCAGCACCCAGACCGGGGATGAGCAGTTCTTC.

This rearrangement joins TRBV21-1 to TRBJ1-1. TRBV21-1 is a pseudogene. CDR3 size: 14 residues. The CDR3 sequence: CASSKGEPNTEAFF. CDR3 DNA: TGTGCCAGCAGCAAAGGGGAGCCGAACACTGAAGCTTTCTTT.